The source of this T cell receptor (beta chain) is a study of cytomegalovirus exposure and HLA in healthy donors. This CDR3 has 15 residues. The junction had 3 bases not matched to a gene; V was cut back by 3 bases and J by 5 bases. Per germline, CDR1 MNHEY and CDR2 SVGAGI. The primer mix had 60 Vbeta and 13 Jbeta primers. Here immunoSEQ multiplex PCR was the method, and the copy in TCRdb shows in-frame clones only, minus some. The sample lists some 160,000 clones; 70% to 80% were seen once. The source of this sequence is a man aged 50-59 years in good health and CMV-seropositive. This chain links TRBV6-5 with TRBJ2-2; 10 positions agree with TRBD2. The material sequenced was PBMCs. CDR3 nucleotide sequence: TGTGCCAGCAGTTATCAGCGGGGGGGTACCGGGGAGCTGTTTTTT. Translation: CASSYQRGGTGELFF.